The 30 T cell receptor beta chains below were found in one sample sequenced in a study of blood T cell repertoires in COVID-19 (dated by TCRdb to the early 2020s). The method behind the library was the immunoSEQ multiplex PCR assay. TCRdb obtained this table from immuneACCESS and retained in-frame rearrangements with V and J assigned. These tables miss some clones; where compared with another copy, unresolved V genes account for less than half of the shortfall, and the remainder is unexplained. The sample table lists about 310,000 clones, about 87% of them with a count of one. The top ten clones comprise roughly 8% of the sample. The specimen sequenced was peripheral blood. These receptors all stem from a woman aged 50 to 65 who had recovered from COVID-19.

Regarding this clone: Lacking the conserved final phenylalanine or tryptophan, this CDR3 likely reflects a read error. No DNA is shown, since the ends of the CDR3 on it are uncertain; the CDR3 is the one TCRdb lists. V usage is TRBV2 and J usage is TRBJ1-6; the table's D call of TRBD1 was not tested on the DNA. The CDR3 is 10 amino acids long, termini counted. Germline V lookup: CDR1 SNHLY, CDR2 FYNNEI. CDR3 sequence reads: CASSDPRWAY.

The table lists this clone with a count of one. The chain uses TRBV20-1 and TRBJ1-6, with D hard to call. V was shortened by 1 base and J by 15 bases, with 7 bases between the two germline ends. CDR1 DFQATT and CDR2 SNEGSKA come from the germline V gene (reference sequence). This CDR3 has 10 residues. The CDR3 loop reads CSARVHHLHF. In DNA, the CDR3 is TGCAGTGCTAGAGTTCATCACCTCCACTTT.

V and J are TRBV19 and TRBJ2-1; 8 positions match TRBD1. The length of the CDR3 is 14 residues. With V trimmed by 1 base and J by 6 bases, 2 bases remained unmatched. Per the germline V gene, CDR1 is LNHDA and CDR2 is SQIVND (reference sequence). CDR3 residues: CASSIGGQGNEQFF. The CDR3 DNA follows: TGTGCCAGTAGTATAGGCGGACAGGGCAATGAGCAGTTCTTC.

This chain links TRBV5-4 with TRBJ2-7; D remains ambiguous. The CDR3 extends over 16 amino acids. The V and J ends lost 1 base and 0 bases respectively, with 14 bases between them. CDR1 is SGHNT and CDR2 is YYREEE in the germline V gene (reference sequence). The CDR3 DNA follows: TGTGCCAGCAGCTTGACGGGTACTTTGAGCTCCTACGAGCAGTACTTC. Its translation: CASSLTGTLSSYEQYF.

In this sample, this clone turned up a few times. The J gene is TRBJ1-6, the V gene TRBV28; no firm D call. Per germline, CDR1 MDHEN and CDR2 SYDVKM. The CDR3 covers 11 residues. The germline V and J ends were trimmed by 6 bases and 10 bases, with 7 bases remaining between them. The CDR3 here is CASRSKSPLHF. The CDR3 coding sequence is TGTGCCAGCAGGAGTAAATCACCCCTCCACTTT.

V gene TRBV5-6 combines with J gene TRBJ1-1; 7 bases are shared with TRBD1. Germline V gene lookup returns CDR1 SGHDT and CDR2 YYEEEE. Losses at the gene ends were 4 bases for V and 0 bases for J; bases not matched to a gene: 6. There are 15 residues in the CDR3. CDR3 nucleotides: TGTGCCAGCAGCCTAATGACAGGGATGAACACTGAAGCTTTCTTT. It encodes CASSLMTGMNTEAFF. The full variable domain, completed using reference TRBV5-6 and TRBJ1-1, is DAGVTQSPTHLIKTRGQQVTLRCSPKSGHDTVSWYQQALGQGPQFIFQYYEEEERQRGNFPDRFSGHQFPNYSSELNVNALLLGDSALYLCASSLMTGMNTEAFFGQGTRLTVV.

The chain carries TRBV5-1 and TRBJ1-1, with 9 bases fitting TRBD1. There are 16 residues in the CDR3. Trimming cost V 2 bases and J 4 bases; bases outside gene matches: 9. Germline loops: CDR1 SGHRS, CDR2 YFSETQ. CDR3 sequence: CASSFGNRGLGTEAFF. CDR3 DNA sequence: TGCGCCAGCAGCTTTGGTAACAGGGGGCTCGGCACTGAAGCTTTCTTT.

This clone was seen only a few times. The gene calls are TRBV10-3 and TRBJ1-3; the D gene is possibly TRBD1 (6 bases). Trimming pared 6 bases from V and 1 base from J, leaving 7 bases between. The CDR3 totals 13 residues. Germline loops: CDR1 ENHRY, CDR2 SYGVKD. CDR3 region: CAIRQGSGNTIYF. CDR3 coding DNA: TGTGCCATCAGACAGGGTTCTGGAAACACCATATATTTT.

V and J are TRBV2 and TRBJ2-7, with a weak D call TRBD2 (6 bases). V was clipped by 4 bases and J by 5 bases, with 9 bases between them. This CDR3 has 12 amino acids. The germline V gene has CDR1 SNHLY and CDR2 FYNNEI. The CDR3 DNA reads TGTGCCAGCAGTGGTGGCGGGGACGAGCAGTACTTC. Encoded protein: CASSGGGDEQYF.

The chain links TRBV7-9 to TRBJ1-2; no definite D call. The length of the CDR3 is 15 residues. Per the germline V gene, CDR1 is SEHNR and CDR2 is FQNEAQ (reference sequence). V lost 2 bases and J lost 3, with 13 bases in between. CDR3 in DNA: TGTGCCAGCAGCTTACGGGCGGGTAAAGACTATGGCTACACCTTC. Its protein product is CASSLRAGKDYGYTF. Drawing the rest from reference TRBV7-9 and TRBJ1-2, the complete variable domain is DTGVSQNPRHKITKRGQNVTFRCDPISEHNRLYWYRQTLGQGPEFLTYFQNEAQLEKSRLLSDRFSAERPKGSFSTLEIQRTEQGDSAMYLCASSLRAGKDYGYTFGSGTRLTVV.

The V call is TRBV11-2, the J call TRBJ1-4; D possibly corresponds to TRBD1 (6 bases). There are 16 residues in the CDR3. CDR1 is SGHAT and CDR2 is FQNNGV in the germline V gene. Trimming pared 5 bases from V and 5 bases from J, leaving 18 bases between. In DNA, the CDR3 is TGTGCCAGCAGCCCGATCGGAGGGGGGGGAAATGAAAAACTGTTTTTT. This sequence encodes CASSPIGGGGNEKLFF.

Of note for this clone: The sample has other DNA sequences that encode this CDR3 too. J is TRBJ2-7 and V is TRBV5-1, with TRBD2 matching over 10 bases. J lost 4 bases, V lost 0 bases, and 4 bases had no gene match. Germline V gene sequence: CDR1 SGHRS, CDR2 YFSETQ. The CDR3 has 15 amino acids. The CDR3 here is CASSLGLAGVYEQYF. As DNA, the CDR3 is TGCGCCAGCAGCTTGGGGCTAGCGGGAGTTTACGAGCAGTACTTC.

The CDR3 DNA follows: TGTGCCAGTAGTCTCCGGGACAGGGCCGCACCCCTCCACTTT. It encodes CASSLRDRAAPLHF. The J gene is TRBJ1-6, the V gene TRBV19; 9 nucleotides line up with TRBD1. The CDR3 consists of 14 residues. CDR1 and CDR2 from the germline V gene are LNHDA and SQIVND (reference sequence). Germline trimming cut 5 bases from V and 11 bases from J; bases unmatched to any gene: 7.

This clone was observed a single time. This rearrangement joins TRBV6-5 to TRBJ1-1; 9 nucleotides agree with TRBD1. Looked up from germline, CDR1 is MNHEY and CDR2 is SVGAGI. The J segment lost 1 base and the V segment lost 6 bases, leaving 3 bases of the junction unmatched. The CDR3 totals 14 residues. The CDR3 DNA reads TGTGCCAGCAGGTACAGGGGGCCGAACACTGAAGCTTTCTTT. Its translation: CASRYRGPNTEAFF.

This clone was seen a single time. This rearrangement joins TRBV18 to TRBJ1-3; the match to TRBD1 covers 7 bases. In germline, CDR1 is KGHSH, CDR2 LQKENI. This CDR3 has 17 amino acids. The J segment lost 1 base and the V segment lost 3 bases, leaving 9 bases of the junction unmatched. The CDR3 reads CASSPAAGGRSGNTIYF. The CDR3 DNA reads as TGTGCCAGCTCACCCGCTGCAGGGGGTCGATCTGGAAACACCATATATTTT.

The chain links TRBV3-1 (or the pseudogene TRBV3-2) to TRBJ2-3; 8 bases agree with TRBD1. CDR1 and CDR2 from the germline V gene are LGHDT and YNNKEL (reference sequence). J was trimmed by 0 bases and V by 2 bases; bases with no gene match: 4. CDR3 size: 16 residues. CDR3 protein: CASSQRGTGSTDTQYF. CDR3 in DNA: TGTGCCAGCAGCCAACGGGGGACAGGAAGCACAGATACGCAGTATTTT.

The genes are TRBV12-5 and TRBJ2-2; D remains ambiguous. V was clipped by 6 bases and J by 4 bases, with 9 bases between them. In germline, CDR1 is LGHNT, CDR2 FRNRAP. The CDR3 extends over 13 amino acids. CDR3 region: CASGLYGTGELFF. The CDR3 coding sequence is TGTGCTAGTGGCTTGTACGGCACCGGGGAGCTGTTTTTT. The full variable domain, completed using reference TRBV12-5 and TRBJ2-2, is DARVTQTPRHKVTEMGQEVTMRCQPILGHNTVFWYRQTMMQGLELLAYFRNRAPLDDSGMPKDRFSAEMPDATLATLKIQPSEPRDSAVYFCASGLYGTGELFFGEGSRLTVL.

The V gene is TRBV27, the J gene TRBJ2-7; 7 nucleotides match TRBD1. This CDR3 contains 15 residues. V dropped 5 bases and J dropped 3; count of bases not matched to a gene: 10. Germline V gene sequence: CDR1 MNHEY, CDR2 SMNVEV (reference sequence). DNA of the CDR3: TGTGCCAGCAGTAAGGGGGCAGGGTCGAGCTACGAGCAGTACTTC. This encodes CASSKGAGSSYEQYF.

The chain links TRBV14 to TRBJ1-6; perhaps TRBD1 as D (6 bases). This CDR3 has 15 residues. CDR1 and CDR2 from the germline V gene are SGHDN and FVKESK. V lost 3 bases to trimming and J lost 8 bases, with 14 bases between them. The CDR3 DNA reads TGTGCCAGCAGCCATACAGGGCTAAGGTATTCACCCCTCCACTTT. This translates into CASSHTGLRYSPLHF.

J is TRBJ2-7 and V is TRBV18, with 7 bases matching TRBD1. The CDR3 length is 14 residues. The germline V gene encodes CDR1 KGHSH and CDR2 LQKENI. V lost 6 bases, J lost 3 bases, and 8 bases stayed unmatched. As DNA, the CDR3 is TGTGCCAGCTCGGTGACAGGGAGACACTACGAGCAGTACTTC. It translates to CASSVTGRHYEQYF.

V and J are TRBV6-6 and TRBJ2-7; 9 bases fit TRBD1. This CDR3 is 14 amino acids long. Germline CDR1 and CDR2: MNHNY and SVGAGI (reference sequence). Losses at the gene ends were 2 bases for V and 7 bases for J; bases not matched to a gene: 6. The CDR3 is CASSYGGTGREQYF. In DNA form, the CDR3 reads TGTGCCAGCAGTTACGGGGGGACAGGGCGTGAGCAGTACTTC.

This clone was recorded at least ten times. The chain is built from TRBV5-4 and TRBJ2-2; D unclear. V lost 0 bases and J lost 5, with 14 bases in between. The CDR3 runs 16 residues. Germline V gives CDR1 SGHNT, CDR2 YYREEE (reference sequence). The CDR3 DNA is TGTGCCAGCAGCTTGGCCCAAAGAGGAGCAACCGGGGAGCTGTTTTTT. Residues: CASSLAQRGATGELFF. Filled out from reference TRBV5-4 and TRBJ2-2, the complete variable domain reads ETGVTQSPTHLIKTRGQQVTLRCSSQSGHNTVSWYQQALGQGPQFIFQYYREEENGRGNFPPRFSGLQFPNYSSELNVNALELDDSALYLCASSLAQRGATGELFFGEGSRLTVL.

This chain joins TRBV5-1 and TRBJ1-5; D not certain. Germline assignment: CDR1 SGHRS and CDR2 YFSETQ. CDR3 length equals 15 residues. V was trimmed by 0 bases and J by 2 bases, leaving 9 bases between them. For the CDR3, the DNA is TGCGCCAGCAGCTTGGACGGAGGGCGCAATCAGCCCCAGCATTTT. Its protein product is CASSLDGGRNQPQHF.

The chain recombines TRBV10-2 with TRBJ2-3, with TRBD2 matching 11 bases. V lost 10 bases, J lost 4 bases, and 7 bases stayed unmatched. There are 14 residues in the CDR3. The germline CDR1 and CDR2 sequences are WSHSY and SAAADI. The CDR3 DNA is TGCGCCACCGGGATAGCGGGGGGGCCAGATACGCAGTATTTT. It encodes CATGIAGGPDTQYF.

The CDR3 reads CASSPLAGQPYEQYF. The CDR3 region has the DNA TGTGCCAGCAGTCCCCTGGCAGGGCAACCTTACGAGCAGTACTTC. The chain uses TRBV28 and TRBJ2-7; weak D call: TRBD1 (5 bases). V gave up 5 bases and J gave up 4 bases, with 18 bases separating them. CDR3 length: 15 amino acids. Germline V gives CDR1 MDHEN, CDR2 SYDVKM.

The V and J genes are TRBV28 and TRBJ1-5; 10 bases line up with TRBD1. The CDR3 runs 17 residues. The germline V gene encodes CDR1 MDHEN and CDR2 SYDVKM. V gave up 6 bases and J gave up 4 bases; unmatched junction bases: 12. For the CDR3, the DNA is TGTGCCAGCAGAGCCTATTCGGACAGGGGGGTAAATCAGCCCCAGCATTTT. This sequence encodes CASRAYSDRGVNQPQHF.

A word on this clone: This specimen includes other DNA sequences encoding the same CDR3. The gene calls are TRBV3-1 (or the pseudogene TRBV3-2) and TRBJ1-5; D gene uncertain. Germline CDR1 and CDR2: LGHDT and YNNKEL (reference sequence). Trimming left V 0 bases short and J 6 bases short, with 6 bases between. The CDR3 is 13 amino acids. The CDR3 here is CASSQDPRQPQHF. DNA for the CDR3: TGTGCCAGCAGCCAAGATCCGCGTCAGCCCCAGCATTTT.

This rearrangement joins TRBV19 to TRBJ1-1; D possibly corresponds to TRBD1 (5 bases). The V gene's germline CDR1 is LNHDA and CDR2 SQIVND (reference sequence). The V end was cut by 1 base, the J end by 1 base, with 13 bases between. The CDR3 sequence is 16 residues long. The CDR3 sequence: CASSIGLGGTNTEAFF. In DNA form, the CDR3 reads TGTGCCAGTAGTATAGGGCTGGGGGGTACGAACACTGAAGCTTTCTTT.

V and J are TRBV30 and TRBJ1-2; 8 bases are a match to TRBD1. Looked up from germline, CDR1 is GTSNPN and CDR2 is SVGIG (reference sequence). The CDR3 is made up of 13 amino acids. V lost 1 base, J lost 8 bases, and 6 bases stayed unmatched. DNA for the CDR3: TGTGCCTGGAGTGGACAGGGGTGGCGGGGCTACACCTTC. This codes for CAWSGQGWRGYTF.

This rearrangement joins TRBV6-1 to TRBJ1-4, with 12 positions matching TRBD1. The ends lost 4 bases at V and 8 bases at J; junction bases unmatched: 11. The V gene's germline CDR1 is MNHNS and CDR2 SASEGT. The CDR3 has 17 residues. CDR3 coding DNA: TGTGCCAGCAGTGGCGGGACAGGGGGCGACCGGGGGGAAAAACTGTTTTTT. This codes for CASSGGTGGDRGEKLFF.